A selection of T cell receptor beta chains follows, all from one sample in a study of human T cells and chemical hapten exposure. TCRdb re-called the RACE reads through MiXCR, storing one row per CDR3 protein. The sample yields about 34,000 distinct CDR3 sequences, around 6.5% seen once. The sample was whole blood, taken in connection with sensitization to the hapten diphenylcyclopropenone (DPC). All receptors derive from a woman aged 30 to 39 with alopecia areata. Some clones in this sample may be carry-over from other donors' samples. The CDR3 runs from the conserved cysteine through the conserved F or W. A D gene is named only where the DNA matches it firmly. Clone size, where shown, is once, few, many, or a class for clones that have expanded.

j_call clone_size v_call d_call cdr3_nt cdr3_aa
TRBJ2-6 few TRBV6-2/TRBV6-3 TRBD2 TGTGCCAGCAGTACGGGACTAGACGTGGGGGCCAACGTCCTGACTTTC CASSTGLDVGANVLTF
TRBJ1-2 many TRBV6-2/TRBV6-3 . TGTGCCAGCAGACCAACTGGGGACTTCTATGGCTACACCTTC CASRPTGDFYGYTF
TRBJ1-6 . TRBV6-5 . TGTGCCAGCGGCCGACAGAATTTCTTCCCGAATTCACCCCTCCACTTT CASGRQNFFPNSPLHF
TRBJ2-5 many TRBV20-1 TRBD2 TGCAGTGCTAGAGGCGGTAGCGGGGGGAAAGAGACCCAGTACTTC CSARGGSGGKETQYF
TRBJ2-6 many TRBV12-3/TRBV12-4 . TGTGCCAGCAGTTTATCGGGCGTCGGGGCCAACGTCCTGACTTTC CASSLSGVGANVLTF
TRBJ2-6 few TRBV28 . TGTGCCAGCAGTTTATCTGGGAATGGGGCCAACGTCCTGACTTTC CASSLSGNGANVLTF
TRBJ2-7 many TRBV20-1 . TGCAGTGCTAGAGATTACCGGGCCCCTTTGGCAGACGAGCAGTACTTC CSARDYRAPLADEQYF
TRBJ2-1 few TRBV5-1 TRBD1 TGCGCCAGCAGTCCTAGACAGGGCTACAATGAGCAGTTCTTC CASSPRQGYNEQFF
TRBJ2-7 few TRBV28 TRBD1 TGTGCCAGCAGTCGCCCGGGACAGGGGATCTCCTACGAGCAGTACTTC CASSRPGQGISYEQYF
TRBJ2-5 few TRBV29-1 . TGCAGCGCCAGAGACAGGACCCGGGAGACCCAGTACTTC CSARDRTRETQYF
TRBJ1-3 . TRBV6-5 TRBD1 TGTGCCAGCAGTCCGGCGGACAGGTCTGGAAACACCATATATTTT CASSPADRSGNTIYF